In its sample, the clone carrying this T cell receptor (beta chain) was seen many times. Its specificity is not known. Original data processing: Construction of a distant-metastasis classifier for papillary thyroid cancer relied on CDR3 differences across clinicopathological groups. TCRdb re-called clones via MiXCR from the PCR reads. These V and J calls derive from TCRdb rather than the authors' analysis. The table records tens of thousands of clones, under 20% of them present only once. Germline V gene lookup returns CDR1 DFQATT and CDR2 SNEGSKA (reference sequence). V was clipped by 7 bases and J by 7 bases; unmatched bases: 15. This CDR3 has 15 residues. The data originate from a study of metastatic and nonmetastatic thyroid tumors. Study overall: The study looked at repertoires side by side in blood and in tumor or nodule tissue from malignant and benign thyroid patients.

Whole-study findings and limits: Reportedly, malignant thyroid tumors had significantly higher TCR beta diversity than benign nodules, in blood and tumor.

Thyroid surgery took place with no prior treatment in any patient. The chain recombines TRBV20-1 with TRBJ2-1; the match to TRBD2 covers 8 bases. Material: blood. This TCR came from a female donor with papillary thyroid cancer or a benign thyroid nodule (not recorded which). Some clones in this sample may be carry-over from other donors' samples. DNA for the CDR3: TGCAGTGGAGGAGGAACCGGGACTAGTAATAATGAGCAGTTCTTC. This encodes CSGGGTGTSNNEQFF.